Each of the 9 T cell receptor beta chains below was sequenced from the same sample in a study of prognosis after radiotherapy for stage I lung cancer. Starting from genomic DNA, TCR beta CDR3 was amplified through two-round multiplex PCR. Gene-specific primers for each TRBV and TRBJ gene drove first-round PCR. TCRdb reanalysed the multiplex PCR reads using MiXCR and keeps one entry per CDR3 protein. Among tens of thousands of distinct CDR3 sequences, around a quarter were seen once, and the ten largest hold less than 30%. The sequences come from PBMCs, collected before or after stereotactic body radiation therapy (not recorded which). All receptors come from a donor over 45 with non-small cell lung cancer.

J is TRBJ2-1 and V is TRBV6-1; unclear D gene. CDR1 is MNHNS, CDR2 SASEGT, per germline. Deletions cut 6 bases from V and 8 bases from J, with 17 bases between. The CDR3 spans 14 residues. The CDR3 loop is CASSRDDSQYEQFF. CDR3 in DNA: TGTGCCAGCAGCCGCGACGATTCGCAGTATGAGCAGTTCTTC.

Regarding this clonotype: This likely reflects a read error, since a far larger clone is one base away. The chain has TRBV6-1 and TRBJ2-5; 10 bases map to TRBD1. Per germline, CDR1 MNHNS and CDR2 SASEGT. This CDR3 is 15 amino acids long. The CDR3 region has the DNA TGTGCCTGCAGTTGGGGGACAGGGGCGACAGAGACCCAGTACTTC. The encoded protein is CACSWGTGATETQYF.

This clonotype was seen many times. CDR3 coding DNA: TGTGCCAGCATGAGGGGGCAATACGAGCAGTACTTC. It encodes CASMRGQYEQYF. This sequence joins TRBV28 and TRBJ2-7; TRBD1 agrees at 7 bases. Trimming took 7 bases from V and 4 from J; bases not matched to a gene: 4. This CDR3 is 12 amino acids long. Looked up from germline, CDR1 is MDHEN and CDR2 is SYDVKM.

This clonotype appeared many times. CDR3: CASSYSRRELFF. CDR3 DNA: TGTGCCAGCAGTTACTCGCGACGGGAGCTGTTTTTT. The chain carries TRBV6-5 and TRBJ2-2; no clear D gene. Germline V gene data show CDR1 as MNHEY and CDR2 as SVGAGI. The CDR3 loop spans 12 amino acids. V was clipped by 0 bases and J by 9 bases, with 5 bases between them.

This clonotype was picked up many times. The chain joins TRBV20-1 to TRBJ1-1; D unresolved. The V end was cut by 5 bases, the J end by 10 bases, with 17 bases between. CDR1 is DFQATT, CDR2 SNEGSKA, per germline (reference sequence). This CDR3 is 12 amino acids long. The CDR3: CSARLWPSGAFF. The DNA for the CDR3 is TGCAGTGCTCGATTGTGGCCCTCAGGAGCTTTCTTT.

Ten or more counts support this clonotype. This chain connects TRBV6-1 to TRBJ2-6, with a possible D match to TRBD1 (5 bases). The CDR3 loop spans 18 amino acids. Germline V lookup: CDR1 MNHNS, CDR2 SASEGT. Trimming took off 8 bases at V and 0 bases at J, with 20 bases between the two ends. The CDR3 DNA reads TGTGCCAGCTTTCGGGTTGGGGTGGGGCTCTCTGGGGCCAACGTCCTGACTTTC. It is translated as CASFRVGVGLSGANVLTF.

The CDR3 sequence is CASSVAGTSGYEQYF. In DNA, the CDR3 is TGTGCCAGCAGCGTAGCGGGGACTAGCGGCTACGAGCAGTACTTC. This sequence joins TRBV9 and TRBJ2-7; 11 bases align to TRBD2. The CDR3 covers 15 residues. Trimming at V came to 0 bases and at J to 3 bases, leaving 2 bases not matched to a gene. From germline, CDR1 is SGDLS and CDR2 YYNGEE. Variable domain in full (rest from reference TRBV9 and TRBJ2-7): DSGVTQTPKHLITATGQRVTLRCSPRSGDLSVYWYQQSLDQGLQFLIQYYNGEERAKGNILERFSAQQFPDLHSELNLSSLELGDSALYFCASSVAGTSGYEQYFGPGTRLTVT.

A remark on this clonotype: Mismatch with germline at one junction end may stem from a read error. The chain has TRBV9 and TRBJ2-1; 8 bases align to TRBD2. The CDR3 runs 19 residues. Germline loops: CDR1 SGDLS, CDR2 YYNGEE. The CDR3 coding sequence is TGTGCCATCAGCGCAGATGGGAACTCCTTGGCGGGAGGAGCCAATGAGCAGTTCTTC. This translates into CAISADGNSLAGGANEQFF.

This clonotype has a count of ten or more. CDR3 sequence: CASSLTGSGTDTQYF. The CDR3 bases are TGTGCCAGCAGCTTAACCGGGAGCGGCACAGATACGCAGTATTTT. The chain recombines TRBV7-3 with TRBJ2-3; a weak D match, TRBD2 (6 bases). The CDR3 is 15 amino acids. The V gene lost 0 bases and the J gene lost 1 base, with 8 bases spanning the gap. From germline, CDR1 is SGHTA and CDR2 FQGTGA.